This T cell receptor beta chain was captured in a study of cytomegalovirus exposure and HLA in healthy donors (dated by TCRdb to between 2016 and 2019). Regarding the study in general: An earlier analysis of 587 of the donors reported approximately 280 Gb of sequence data and roughly 120 million unique TCR beta sequences obtained from approximately 180 million T cells. About 320 gigabases of sequencing data and approximately 85 million unique TCR sequences were included in an early release covering several hundred HLA-typed donors. Among the roughly 400 genotyped donors, around 81% belonged to the genetic ancestry cluster associated with self-reported Caucasian donors. The study aimed to test whether signatures of past pathogen exposure could be identified by cataloging public T cell receptors. Using immunosequencing, the study profiled T cell repertoires from 500 to 800 subjects and related those repertoires to cytomegalovirus serostatus. Besides the first cohort of around 700 subjects, a separate validation cohort made up of 120 different subjects was used. To predict cytomegalovirus infection status, the study combined high-throughput TCR immunosequencing, statistical association of individual TCRs with disease status, and machine learning. To study patterns of TCR occurrence, a later analysis re-analyzed previously published TCR beta repertoires from several hundred donors and added high-resolution HLA genotyping. Rather than using new phenotypic data, the later analysis identified candidate immune exposures from TCR beta sequences and from how often those sequences occurred across donors. An earlier analysis of a few hundred of the donors applied high-throughput TCR beta sequencing to assess whether each TCR beta V gene segment acted as functional or pseudogenic. Donor age, sex, ethnicity and CMV serostatus were compiled alongside the repertoire data. A later genetic analysis used genome-wide SNP genotypes for about 55% of the 666 donors, treating that subset as a discovery cohort. Every discovery cohort repertoire had been produced on one sequencing platform. HLA typing covered class I and class II loci at four-digit resolution. The number of donors typed differed by locus, with roughly 629-640 for A, B, C, DRB1 and DQB1, around 500 for DQA1, nearly 610 for DPA1, and 400 to 490 for DPB1. Because of strong linkage in the cohort, four or five DR-DQ haplotypes were treated as single units for association and clustering. Across some 400 genotyped donors of the cohort, an average of about 240,000 unique TCR beta nucleotide sequences per donor were sequenced, and roughly a sixth of those sequences were non-productive.

Receptor amplification or capture employed the immunoSEQ multiplex PCR assay. For the multiplex PCR, a mixture combining 60 forward primers for TCR Vbeta segments and 13 reverse primers for TCR Jbeta segments was used. Amplification of the CDR3 region of rearranged TCR beta genes was performed with a multiplex PCR assay on genomic DNA. Amplified TCR beta libraries were sequenced as 87-base-pair reads on the Illumina HiSeq System. The paper's processing steps were these. A later analysis tallied roughly 80 million unique TCR beta chains across the 660 or so repertoires, and approximately 12 million of those chains were shared by two or more donors. A nearest-neighbor algorithm error-corrected the raw reads and collapsed the reads into unique sequences, merging closely related sequences to remove PCR and sequencing errors. Alignment of CDR3 sequences to IMGT reference sequences was used to assign V, D and J gene segments. For a sequence to be retained, a match of at least six nucleotides was required to both a V gene segment and a J gene segment. A rearrangement counted as productive if the CDR3 had no stop codons and remained in frame with V and J, and every other rearrangement counted as non-productive. CDR3 was defined according to IMGT convention as the region running from the second conserved V-encoded cysteine to the conserved J-encoded phenylalanine. The earlier analysis of about 620 of the donors excluded sequences that lacked an unambiguous match to a single V gene segment. An earlier analysis of a few hundred of the donors classified V segments as functional when productive rearrangements were above 56.7% and as segregating when the standard deviation between donors was above 5%. A statistical classification framework was built for diagnosing cytomegalovirus status from the catalog of TCR beta chain sequences. In a later analysis, V and J genes were assigned by comparing TCR nucleotide sequences against IMGT/GENE-DB human TR gene sequences. In a later analysis, CDR3 sequences and most-parsimonious VDJ recombination scenarios were assigned using the TCRdist pipeline. In a later analysis, each TCR beta chain was defined by its CDR3 amino acid sequence together with its V-gene family, and reads lacking a unique V-gene family were excluded. In a later analysis, fewer than 600 highly shared, low-generation-probability nucleotide sequences were removed to address suspected cross-contamination and a sequencing artifact. In a later analysis, a clonal expansion index for each public chain was calculated from normalized within-repertoire ranks of inferred template counts. In a later analysis, generation probabilities were computed using a VDJ recombination model fitted to out-of-frame rearrangements, and the results were checked against IGoR. Hypergeometric tests were used in a later analysis to score TCR-TCR, TCR-HLA and TCR-CMV co-occurrence, with a repertoire-size bias correction applied to the TCR pairs. A later analysis estimated false discovery rates by permuting HLA or CMV assignments 20 times. In a later analysis, co-occurring TCRs were grouped with DBSCAN, and TCRdist sequence similarity was added when clustering was performed within HLA-allele-positive subsets. For co-occurrence clustering, repertoires with fewer than 30,000 or more than 120,000 public chains were excluded, along with five or six repertoires with anomalous nucleotide sharing. TCRdb obtained this table from immuneACCESS and retained in-frame rearrangements with V and J assigned. These tables miss some clones; where compared with another copy, unresolved V genes account for less than half of the shortfall, and the remainder is unexplained. V and J calls and clone size are those listed in that table; D and trimming were worked out from the DNA. The sample has about 130,000 clones on record. Jointly, the top ten make up over 1.5% of the sample.

For CDR1 and CDR2, the germline V gene lists SGHVS and FNYEAQ. The germline V end is reduced by 5 bases and the J end by 6 bases; junction bases left unmatched: 5. The CDR3 numbers 14 residues from cysteine through phenylalanine. The CDR3 DNA has 42 bases and is translated from base 1. In regard to this clone: The antigen this receptor binds is unknown.

The cohort was made up of approximately 700 healthy bone marrow donors. At the time of sampling, all cohort members were nominally healthy, though unrecorded immune exposures were likely present. The donor tested CMV seronegative and was one of the 352 seronegative cohort members. Every donor gave a peripheral blood sample, and the peripheral blood mononuclear cells from that sample were used for TCR beta sequencing. The Qiagen DNeasy Blood Extraction Kit was used to extract genomic DNA from the blood cell samples. Paper-wide results and their limitations: The authors suggested that the approach could potentially be generalized to other disease states and immunological phenotypes. Cytomegalovirus status was reported to be diagnosed by the classifier with high specificity and sensitivity in both the original and validation cohorts. In a later analysis, HLA-associated TCR beta chains were found to be more clonally expanded and to have lower generation probabilities than equally common non-associated chains. Roughly uniform sequencing depth across donors was assumed in presence/absence analyses, although this assumption may not hold. A group of highly shared sequence variants was considered likely to be a technical artifact of the sequencing pipeline. The study gave a list of 150 to 200 TCR beta chains associated with cytomegalovirus. A later analysis found that most CMV-associated TCR beta chains appeared HLA-restricted, with HLA associations seemingly driven largely by CMV exposure. In a later analysis, several top co-occurrence clusters were reported to appear linked to parvovirus B19, influenza, CMV and Epstein-Barr virus. Compared with the roughly 670-donor mean, donors in an Asian-associated ancestry cluster had fewer N-insertions in productive TCRs, according to a later genetic analysis. When HLA alleles, especially DR and DQ, strongly co-occurred, attributing TCR associations to individual alleles was difficult. A few of the identified cytomegalovirus-associated TCR beta chains were confirmed in vitro to be specific for cytomegalovirus antigens. For the cohort, immune exposure information was limited to CMV serostatus. A later genetic analysis associated a missense DCLRE1C variant with V-gene and J-gene trimming of TCR beta chains, and an independent cohort replicated the association. At a false discovery rate of 0.05, a later analysis linked approximately 18,000 TCR beta sequences to specific HLA alleles. Most TCR sequences were seen in very few donors, while some public TCRs were found in many individuals. Some IMGT-functional V segments, including TRBV6-2 and TRBV6-3, could not be distinguished by the 87-base-pair reads and were therefore excluded. A further reported finding was that TCR beta sequences accurately predicted the HLA-A and HLA-B alleles for most subjects in the first cohort. HLA typing was unavailable for some donors at each locus, so association tests used only the typed subset. Because counts were too low, seventeen rarely observed V segments, including chromosome 9 orphons, were left out of the earlier analysis of over 550 of the donors. In this cohort, only TCR beta chains were sequenced, and detectable features were limited by the absence of alpha or paired-chain data. In a later analysis, the rate of TCR association differed among HLA loci, with DRB1 alleles having the most associated TCRs and HLA-C alleles having the fewest. In an earlier analysis of some 500 of the donors, most TCR beta V segments were observed in productive rearrangements about 87% or about 30% of the time, broadly matching IMGT annotations. Correlated functional status among segregating V segments might reflect linkage disequilibrium, but an unknown experimental factor could not be ruled out.

The sample consisted of PBMCs. The clonotype was recovered from a man between 18 and 29 years old in good health and CMV-seronegative. Recombination linked TRBV7-6 to TRBJ2-1, with TRBD1 identical over 9 junction bases. CDR3 loop: CASSPRTGVNEQFF. The DNA reads TGTGCCAGCAGCCCGAGGACAGGGGTCAATGAGCAGTTCTTC.